Following are 10 T cell receptor beta chains from one sample sequenced in a study of T cells in Graves' hyperthyroidism and ophthalmopathy. It was RNA transcripts that yielded the amplified TCR beta CDR3 regions. A set of HTBI primers served as the primers for a first-round RT-PCR of the TCR CDR3. A single record per CDR3 protein comes from TCRdb applying MiXCR to the multiplex PCR reads. This table has under 350,000 distinct CDR3 sequences, roughly 13% appearing once. The sample comprised blood. The receptors derive from a woman aged 40 to 50 with Graves' ophthalmopathy.

This clonotype occurred many times. The genes are TRBV7-9 and TRBJ1-5; 7 bases are shared with TRBD1. The ends lost 2 bases at V and 3 bases at J; junction bases unmatched: 10. The CDR3 covers 17 residues. Germline-derived CDR1 and CDR2 are SEHNR and FQNEAQ (reference sequence). This chain's CDR3 is CASSLIEGALDNQPQHF. CDR3 DNA sequence: TGTGCCAGCAGCTTAATCGAGGGGGCTCTCGACAATCAGCCCCAGCATTTT.

In its sample, this clonotype was seen many times. This chain uses TRBV20-1 with TRBJ1-1; no reliable D call. Trimming stripped 0 bases from V and 2 bases from J, with 7 bases between. The CDR3 has 13 amino acids. Germline CDR1 reads DFQATT; CDR2 reads SNEGSKA (reference sequence). CDR3: CSAREWGNTEAFF. The DNA for the CDR3 is TGCAGTGCTAGAGAATGGGGAAACACTGAAGCTTTCTTT.

The sample holds many counts of this clonotype. CDR3 region: CASSSPGRTLYGYTF. CDR3 nucleotides: TGTGCCAGCAGTTCCCCGGGACGGACCCTCTATGGCTACACCTTC. V gene TRBV12-3 or TRBV12-4 combines with J gene TRBJ1-2; D perhaps matches TRBD1 (5 bases). V was clipped by 4 bases and J by 4 bases, with 16 bases between them. This CDR3 contains 15 residues.

There are many counts of this clonotype. The chain carries TRBV6-1 and TRBJ2-4, with TRBD1 identical over 9 bases. The CDR3 covers 17 residues. With V trimmed by 0 bases and J by 0 bases, 3 bases remained unmatched. From germline, CDR1 is MNHNS and CDR2 SASEGT. CDR3 loop: CASSEAGTGIAKNIQYF. The CDR3 region has the DNA TGTGCCAGCAGTGAAGCGGGGACAGGGATAGCCAAAAACATTCAGTACTTC.

As for this clonotype: The junction and the germline gene differ at one end; a read error may be behind it. V is TRBV28 and J is TRBJ1-1, with unresolved D. This CDR3 has 12 amino acids. CDR1 is MDHEN, CDR2 SYDVKM, per germline. This chain's CDR3 is CAISSPQLEAFF. In DNA form, the CDR3 reads TGTGCCATCAGTAGTCCCCAACTTGAAGCTTTCTTT.

This rearrangement joins TRBV7-9 to TRBJ1-2; no clear D gene. Germline V gene lookup returns CDR1 SEHNR and CDR2 FQNEAQ (reference sequence). V lost 1 base, J lost 2 bases, and 8 bases lay in between. This CDR3 is 14 amino acids long. CDR3: CASSLGFSNYGYTF. CDR3 bases: TGTGCCAGCAGCTTAGGATTTTCAAACTATGGCTACACCTTC.

The chain uses TRBV5-1 and TRBJ2-3; D might be TRBD1 (5 bases). V was cut by 0 bases and J by 7 bases, with 15 bases left in between. This CDR3 is 15 amino acids long. Germline CDR1 and CDR2: SGHRS and YFSETQ. CDR3: CASSLEGDFLHTQYF. The DNA of the CDR3 is TGCGCCAGCAGCTTGGAAGGGGATTTCCTCCATACGCAGTATTTT.

This clonotype was seen at least ten times. The gene calls are TRBV27 and TRBJ1-1, with D possibly TRBD1 on 6 matching bases. In germline, CDR1 is MNHEY, CDR2 SMNVEV (reference sequence). The CDR3 is 12 residues long. The germline V and J ends were trimmed by 7 bases and 1 base, with 7 bases remaining between them. The CDR3 DNA reads TGTGCCAGCAAGACAGGGAACACTGAAGCTTTCTTT. Protein sequence: CASKTGNTEAFF.

This clonotype appeared many times. The CDR3 reads CASTKRKPPLAVTYNEQFF. The CDR3 nucleotides read TGTGCCAGTACAAAAAGAAAACCACCACTAGCGGTTACCTACAATGAGCAGTTCTTC. The chain couples TRBV12-3 or TRBV12-4 to TRBJ2-1, with 8 bases matching TRBD2. The CDR3 runs to 19 residues. The J segment lost 2 bases and the V segment lost 9 bases, leaving 21 bases of the junction unmatched.

The genes are TRBV5-6 and TRBJ1-1, with TRBD1 matching 8 bases. The CDR3 is made up of 16 amino acids. Germline V CDR1 and CDR2: SGHDT, YYEEEE. The V gene end was trimmed by 2 bases and the J gene end by 1 base; junction bases not matched to a gene: 7. The CDR3 is CASSFRTGGRNTEAFF. For the CDR3, the DNA is TGTGCCAGCAGCTTCAGAACAGGGGGTAGGAACACTGAAGCTTTCTTT.